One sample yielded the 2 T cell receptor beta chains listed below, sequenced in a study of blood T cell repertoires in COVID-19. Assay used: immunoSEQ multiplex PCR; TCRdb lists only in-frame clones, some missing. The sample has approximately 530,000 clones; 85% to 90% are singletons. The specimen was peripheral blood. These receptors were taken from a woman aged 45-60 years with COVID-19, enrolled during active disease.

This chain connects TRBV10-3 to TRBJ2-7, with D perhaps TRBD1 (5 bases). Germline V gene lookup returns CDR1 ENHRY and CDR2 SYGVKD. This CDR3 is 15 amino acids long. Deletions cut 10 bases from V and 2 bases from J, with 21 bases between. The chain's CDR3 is CASNPHQGSAYEQYF. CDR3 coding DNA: TGTGCCAGCAACCCCCATCAGGGTTCGGCCTACGAGCAGTACTTC.

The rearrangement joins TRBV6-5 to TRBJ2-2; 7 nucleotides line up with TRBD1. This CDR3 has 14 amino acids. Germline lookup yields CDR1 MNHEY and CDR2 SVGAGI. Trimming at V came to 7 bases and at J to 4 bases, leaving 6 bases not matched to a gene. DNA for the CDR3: TGTGCCAGCACGTCAACAGGGGCCACCGGGGAGCTGTTTTTT. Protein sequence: CASTSTGATGELFF.